This T cell receptor (beta chain) was observed in a study of cytomegalovirus exposure and HLA in healthy donors. Study results and limitations: Association of a missense DCLRE1C variant with TCR beta V- and J-gene trimming was reported in a later analysis. For most TCR beta V segments, an earlier analysis put the productive rate at about 90% or about 30% of the time.

Vbeta (60) and Jbeta (13) primers were used in the PCR. Using immunoSEQ multiplex PCR, the repertoire was profiled, and TCRdb retains in-frame clones only, with some absent. Of fewer than 95,000 clones listed, 60% to 70% are singletons. The count of this clone is one. What it binds is not known. The V gene lost 4 bases and the J gene lost 6 bases, with 9 bases spanning the gap. Germline CDR1 LGHNA, CDR2 YSLEER. The CDR3 covers 12 residues. The V gene is TRBV4-3, the J gene TRBJ1-1; possibly TRBD1 for D (5 bases). The TCR originated in a woman in her thirties in good health and CMV-seronegative. The sample consisted of PBMCs. CDR3 region: CASSRQGSEAFF. DNA for the CDR3: TGCGCCAGCAGCCGGCAGGGATCTGAAGCTTTCTTT.